Below are 31 T cell receptor beta chains sequenced from a single sample in a study of shared clonotypes between healthy human individuals. TCRdb's copy holds only in-frame clones and misses some; the assay was immunoSEQ multiplex PCR. The profile shows 450,000 to 500,000 clones, 81% of them singletons. Sequenced: PBMCs. The receptor source for this set is a woman between 35 and 50 years old in good health. Some clones in this sample may be carry-over from other donors' samples.

About this clone itself: A read error is possible here, since a much larger clone lies one base away. Other DNA sequences within the sample encode an identical CDR3. The chain couples TRBV19 to TRBJ2-6; D remains ambiguous. Germline V gene data show CDR1 as LNHDA and CDR2 as SQIVND (reference sequence). The CDR3 has 16 amino acids. Trimming pared 5 bases from V and 2 bases from J, leaving 13 bases between. CDR3 protein: CASSVNPGTGANVLTF. The CDR3 DNA reads as TGTGCCAGTAGTGTCAACCCAGGTACTGGGGCCAACGTCCTGACTTTC.

The genes are TRBV9 and TRBJ2-1; the D is unclear. Trimming left V 0 bases short and J 7 bases short, with 5 bases between. The germline V gene encodes CDR1 SGDLS and CDR2 YYNGEE. The CDR3 spans 12 residues. The CDR3 DNA reads as TGTGCCAGCAGCGTAGCTGAAAATGAGCAGTTCTTC. It yields the protein CASSVAENEQFF. The full variable domain, its missing parts supplied by reference TRBV9 and TRBJ2-1, is DSGVTQTPKHLITATGQRVTLRCSPRSGDLSVYWYQQSLDQGLQFLIQYYNGEERAKGNILERFSAQQFPDLHSELNLSSLELGDSALYFCASSVAENEQFFGPGTRLTVL.

The chain recombines TRBV28 with TRBJ2-7, with D uncertain. Germline CDR1 MDHEN, CDR2 SYDVKM. The CDR3 length is 13 residues. Trimming left V 3 bases short and J 2 bases short, with 8 bases between. This CDR3 is CASSLVGTYEQYF. The CDR3, as DNA: TGTGCCAGCAGTTTGGTCGGAACCTACGAGCAGTACTTC.

The chain carries TRBV7-9 and TRBJ2-7, with D perhaps matching TRBD1 or TRBD2 (7 bases each). The CDR3 has 14 amino acids. Trimming took 5 bases from V and 6 from J, leaving 17 bases between them. Germline V gene sequence: CDR1 SEHNR, CDR2 FQNEAQ (reference sequence). This CDR3 is CASSRDSGIFEQYF. The DNA for the CDR3 is TGTGCCAGCAGCAGGGACAGCGGGATTTTCGAGCAGTACTTC.

V is TRBV19 and J is TRBJ1-1; D not certain. CDR3 size: 14 residues. V shed 3 bases and J shed 1 base, with 9 bases lying between them. In germline, CDR1 is LNHDA, CDR2 SQIVND (reference sequence). This CDR3 is CASSMGNQNTEAFF. CDR3 sequence (DNA): TGTGCCAGTAGTATGGGCAACCAGAACACTGAAGCTTTCTTT.

The J gene is TRBJ1-5, the V gene TRBV6-5; 9 positions match TRBD1. Germline V gene sequence: CDR1 MNHEY, CDR2 SVGAGI. The ends lost 5 bases at V and 3 bases at J; junction bases unmatched: 5. The CDR3 is 15 residues long. CDR3 coding DNA: TGTGCCAGCAGTCCGGGACAGGGCGCCAATCAGCCCCAGCATTTT. It translates to CASSPGQGANQPQHF.

The V and J genes are TRBV29-1 and TRBJ2-1; no firm D call. Germline loops: CDR1 SQVTM, CDR2 ANQGSEA. V was pared by 5 bases and J by 0 bases, with 8 bases between. The CDR3 is made up of 13 amino acids. CDR3 protein: CSVCVSSYNEQFF. The CDR3 coding sequence is TGCAGCGTTTGCGTGAGCTCCTACAATGAGCAGTTCTTC.

The chain carries TRBV5-1 and TRBJ2-7, with 7 bases fitting TRBD2. V was pared by 4 bases and J by 0 bases, with 10 bases of the junction left unmatched. Germline-derived CDR1 and CDR2 are SGHRS and YFSETQ. The CDR3 totals 16 residues. CDR3 region: CASSLLPGGSSYEQYF. DNA of the CDR3: TGCGCCAGCAGCCTTCTACCGGGAGGTAGCTCCTACGAGCAGTACTTC.

The rearrangement links TRBV30 to TRBJ1-1; D unresolved. Germline V gives CDR1 GTSNPN, CDR2 SVGIG (reference sequence). The length of the CDR3 is 11 residues. With 4 bases removed from V and 4 bases from J, the gap between germline ends came to 7 bases. Here the CDR3 reads CAWKWGTEAFF. The CDR3 DNA reads TGTGCCTGGAAATGGGGCACTGAAGCTTTCTTT.

With respect to this clone: A far larger clone is one base from this, pointing to a likely read error. The chain links TRBV5-1 to TRBJ2-5, with unresolved D. Trimming stripped 4 bases from V and 11 bases from J, with 18 bases between. CDR3 length equals 13 residues. Germline assignment: CDR1 SGHRS and CDR2 YFSETQ. The CDR3 DNA reads TGCGCCAGCAGCCCAGACCCCGTGGGTGAGCAGTACTTC. Protein: CASSPDPVGEQYF.

J is TRBJ2-1 and V is TRBV6-1; 12 bases agree with TRBD2. Per germline, CDR1 MNHNS and CDR2 SASEGT. This CDR3 region has 16 residues. Trimming took 4 bases from V and 6 from J; bases not matched to a gene: 7. The chain's CDR3 is CASSVTLAGGSNEQFF. CDR3 sequence (DNA): TGTGCCAGCAGTGTCACGCTAGCGGGAGGGAGCAATGAGCAGTTCTTC.

This clone was detected a few times. This rearrangement joins TRBV10-1 to TRBJ1-5; D not certain. The germline V gene encodes CDR1 WNHNN and CDR2 SYGVQD (reference sequence). The CDR3 is made up of 14 amino acids. The ends were cut back, 6 bases at V and 1 base at J, with 10 bases in the middle. CDR3 coding DNA: TGCGCCAGCAGCAAGACGAGGAGCAATCAGCCCCAGCATTTT. Its protein product is CASSKTRSNQPQHF.

This chain connects TRBV13 to TRBJ1-5, with D uncertain. The CDR3 covers 14 residues. Germline lookup yields CDR1 PRHDT and CDR2 FYEKMQ (reference sequence). Deletions cut 4 bases from V and 2 bases from J, with 9 bases between. CDR3 in amino acids: CASSSGGGNQPQHF. CDR3 coding DNA: TGTGCCAGCAGCTCCGGCGGCGGCAATCAGCCCCAGCATTTT.

This sequence joins TRBV11-1 and TRBJ2-3, with 7 positions matching TRBD2. The V and J ends lost 1 base and 1 base, in that order; junction bases with no gene match: 5. This CDR3 is built from 16 residues. Germline CDR1 is SGHAT and CDR2 is FQDESV (reference sequence). The CDR3 region is CASSLGAGEGTDTQYF. CDR3 nucleotide sequence: TGTGCCAGCAGCTTAGGGGCGGGAGAAGGCACAGATACGCAGTATTTT. Together with reference TRBV11-1 and TRBJ2-3, the CDR3 gives the full variable domain: EAEVAQSPRYKITEKSQAVAFWCDPISGHATLYWYRQILGQGPELLVQFQDESVVDDSQLPKDRFSAERLKGVDSTLKIQPAELGDSAMYLCASSLGAGEGTDTQYFGPGTRLTVL.

In the case of this clone: This likely came from a read error, as a far larger clone is one base away. The CDR3 carries no conserved terminal phenylalanine or tryptophan, so it likely arises from a read error. The chain recombines TRBV4-3 with TRBJ2-7, with 8 bases fitting TRBD1. This CDR3 has 15 amino acids. V lost 4 bases, J lost 3 bases, and 8 bases stayed unmatched. Germline-derived CDR1 and CDR2 are LGHNA and YSLEER. CDR3 region: CASSPRTGPRYEQYL. The CDR3 DNA is TGCGCCAGCAGCCCCCGGACAGGGCCTCGCTACGAGCAGTACTTA.

For this clone: A single base is all that separates this from a far larger clone, so a read error is likely. Other DNA sequences from this sample encode an identical CDR3 as well. The chain couples TRBV6-1 to TRBJ2-1; the D is unclear. The CDR3 is 14 amino acids. Trimming removed 2 bases from V and 3 bases from J, with 8 bases in between. Germline V CDR1 and CDR2: MNHNS, SASEGT. In nucleotides, the CDR3 is TGTGCCAGCAGTGAATTGCAGGACTACAATGAGCAGTTCTTC. Translating it yields CASSELQDYNEQFF.

As regards this clone: This may come from a read error, since a much larger clone is one base off. The gene calls are TRBV7-6 and TRBJ2-1, with D perhaps being TRBD1 or TRBD2 (5 bases each). Trimming took off 0 bases at V and 9 bases at J, with 12 bases between the two ends. This CDR3 has 14 amino acids. Germline assignment: CDR1 SGHVS and CDR2 FNYEAQ. This CDR3 is CASSLAGPRFEQFF. The DNA for the CDR3 is TGTGCCAGCAGCTTAGCGGGACCACGATTTGAGCAGTTCTTC.

About this clone: Within the sample, other DNA sequences also encode this same CDR3. The chain couples TRBV9 to TRBJ2-7; D gene uncertain. Germline loops: CDR1 SGDLS, CDR2 YYNGEE. V lost 0 bases to trimming and J lost 1 base, with 8 bases between them. This CDR3 is built from 14 residues. The CDR3 spells CASSVEGSSYEQYF. In DNA form, the CDR3 reads TGTGCCAGCAGCGTAGAGGGCAGTTCCTACGAGCAGTACTTC.

On this clone itself: This likely stems from a read error, as it lies one base from a far larger clone. The rearrangement links TRBV6-1 to TRBJ1-1; possible D gene TRBD1, 5 bases. The V and J ends lost 4 bases and 0 bases respectively, with 12 bases between them. The CDR3 covers 15 residues. Germline V gene lookup returns CDR1 MNHNS and CDR2 SASEGT. The CDR3 coding sequence is TGTGCCAGCAGTGTTTTTCAGGGTTTGAACACTGAAGCTTTCTTT. Encoded protein: CASSVFQGLNTEAFF.

This chain connects TRBV15 to TRBJ2-5; the D is unclear. Germline V gene lookup returns CDR1 LNHNV and CDR2 YYDKDF (reference sequence). The V and J ends lost 4 bases and 1 base respectively, with 10 bases between them. This CDR3 has 14 amino acids. CDR3 nucleotides: TGTGCCACCAGCATGGATCTCCCCCAAGAGACCCAGTACTTC. This codes for CATSMDLPQETQYF. The entire variable domain, with the rest obtained from reference TRBV15 and TRBJ2-5, is as follows: DAMVIQNPRYQVTQFGKPVTLSCSQTLNHNVMYWYQQKSSQAPKLLFHYYDKDFNNEADTPDNFQSRRPNTSFCFLDIRSPGLGDTAMYLCATSMDLPQETQYFGPGTRLLVL.

The V and J genes are TRBV4-2 and TRBJ1-2; D remains unclear. V lost 0 bases, J lost 8 bases, and 13 bases lay in between. The CDR3 loop spans 14 amino acids. Per the germline V gene, CDR1 is LGHNA and CDR2 is YNFKEQ. The CDR3 nucleotides read TGTGCCAGCAGCCAAGATCGAGGGTCCGGGGGCTACACCTTC. Amino acids: CASSQDRGSGGYTF.

This clone was observed a single time. The chain couples TRBV7-3 to TRBJ1-1; perhaps TRBD1 as D (5 bases). Trimming removed 9 bases at V and 4 bases at J, with 15 bases between. The CDR3 totals 13 residues. Germline-derived CDR1 and CDR2 are SGHTA and FQGTGA. The CDR3 spells CASRMGGSTEAFF. The CDR3 bases are TGTGCCAGTCGAATGGGGGGGAGCACTGAAGCTTTCTTT.

V and J are TRBV6-5 and TRBJ2-3, with 9 bases matching TRBD2. Germline V CDR1 and CDR2: MNHEY, SVGAGI. V was clipped by 0 bases and J by 2 bases; unmatched bases: 3. The CDR3 extends over 16 amino acids. CDR3 region: CASSYSPSGITDTQYF. CDR3 sequence (DNA): TGTGCCAGCAGTTACTCCCCTAGCGGGATCACAGATACGCAGTATTTT.

This chain uses TRBV28 with TRBJ2-2, with TRBD2 identical over 8 bases. V lost 5 bases and J lost 1; bases outside the gene matches: 3. Germline V gives CDR1 MDHEN, CDR2 SYDVKM. This CDR3 has 15 residues. CDR3 loop: CASSPGLGNTGELFF. CDR3 nucleotide sequence: TGTGCCAGCAGTCCGGGACTAGGGAACACCGGGGAGCTGTTTTTT.

This clone was seen a single time. V gene TRBV30 combines with J gene TRBJ2-7; 9 bases map to TRBD1. Germline V gene lookup returns CDR1 GTSNPN and CDR2 SVGIG (reference sequence). This CDR3 contains 14 residues. V dropped 1 base and J dropped 6; count of bases not matched to a gene: 7. The CDR3 loop is CAWSGNRGPGEQYF. In nucleotides, the CDR3 is TGTGCCTGGAGTGGAAACAGGGGGCCCGGCGAGCAGTACTTC.

The CDR3 reads CASSFPGTSNGKHTQYF. The CDR3 DNA sequence: TGTGCCAGCAGTTTCCCCGGGACTAGCAACGGAAAGCATACGCAGTATTTT. The rearrangement joins TRBV28 to TRBJ2-3, with TRBD2 identical over 9 bases. The CDR3 is 17 amino acids. Germline V gene lookup returns CDR1 MDHEN and CDR2 SYDVKM. J lost 7 bases, V lost 3 bases, and 14 bases had no gene match. The whole variable domain, remainder taken from reference TRBV28 and TRBJ2-3, is DVKVTQSSRYLVKRTGEKVFLECVQDMDHENMFWYRQDPGLGLRLIYFSYDVKMKEKGDIPEGYSVSREKKERFSLILESASTNQTSMYLCASSFPGTSNGKHTQYFGPGTRLTVL.

This chain joins TRBV2 and TRBJ2-7; D is unresolved. The V gene lost 9 bases and the J gene lost 2 bases, with 11 bases spanning the gap. Germline CDR1 and CDR2: SNHLY and FYNNEI. The CDR3 runs 12 residues. The chain's CDR3 is CASNGPAYEQYF. The CDR3 DNA reads as TGTGCCAGTAATGGGCCAGCCTACGAGCAGTACTTC.

About this clone itself: The junction shows a germline mismatch at one end, possibly a read error. The chain is built from TRBV10-3 and TRBJ2-2, with a possible D match to TRBD2 (5 bases). The CDR3 length is 11 residues. Germline V gene data show CDR1 as ENHRY and CDR2 as SYGVKD. DNA for the CDR3: TGTGCCATCACAAACACCGGGGAGCTGCTTTTT. Its translation is CAITNTGELLF.

A word on this clone: A single base is all that separates this from a far larger clone, so a read error is likely. Other DNA sequences of this sample code for an identical CDR3. The V call is TRBV6-4, the J call TRBJ2-2; D is unclear. The CDR3 covers 14 residues. Trimming removed 9 bases at V and 3 bases at J, with 14 bases between. Germline values: CDR1 MRHNA, CDR2 SNTAGT. CDR3: CASSTSTDTGELFF. CDR3 in DNA: TGTGCCAGTAGCACATCGACTGACACCGGGGAGCTGTTTTTT.

The rearrangement joins TRBV6-6 to TRBJ2-3, with 9 bases lining up with TRBD2. From germline, CDR1 is MNHNY and CDR2 SVGAGI (reference sequence). The CDR3 is 16 amino acids. With V trimmed by 6 bases and J by 2 bases, 9 bases remained unmatched. Written as DNA, the CDR3 is TGTGCCAGCAGCCGCCGACTAGCGGAGCTCACAGATACGCAGTATTTT. Amino acids: CASSRRLAELTDTQYF.

The V gene is TRBV20-1, the J gene TRBJ2-5; D perhaps matches TRBD1 (6 bases). Per germline, CDR1 DFQATT and CDR2 SNEGSKA (reference sequence). The CDR3 has 11 residues. V lost 7 bases and J lost 3, with 9 bases in between. DNA of the CDR3: TGCAGTGTGACAGGTGAAGAGACCCAGTACTTC. Translating gives CSVTGEETQYF.